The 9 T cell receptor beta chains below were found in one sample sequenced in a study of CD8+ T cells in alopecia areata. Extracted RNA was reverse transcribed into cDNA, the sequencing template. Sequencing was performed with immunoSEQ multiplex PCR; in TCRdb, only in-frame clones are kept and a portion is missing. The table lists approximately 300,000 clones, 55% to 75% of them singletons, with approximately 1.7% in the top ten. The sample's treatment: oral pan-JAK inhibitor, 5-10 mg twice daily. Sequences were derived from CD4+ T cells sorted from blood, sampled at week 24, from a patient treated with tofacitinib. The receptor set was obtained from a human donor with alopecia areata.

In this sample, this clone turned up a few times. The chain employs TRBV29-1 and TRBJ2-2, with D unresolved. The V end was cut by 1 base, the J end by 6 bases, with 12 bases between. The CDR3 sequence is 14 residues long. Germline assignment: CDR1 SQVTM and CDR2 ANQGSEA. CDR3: CSVEGPRPAGELFF. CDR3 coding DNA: TGCAGCGTTGAAGGGCCTAGGCCGGCCGGGGAGCTGTTTTTT.

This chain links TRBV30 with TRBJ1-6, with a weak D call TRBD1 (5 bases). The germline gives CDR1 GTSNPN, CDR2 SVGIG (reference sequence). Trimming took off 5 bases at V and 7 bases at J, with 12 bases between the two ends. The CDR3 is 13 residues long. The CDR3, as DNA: TGTGCCTGGCTACGGACATCAAATTCACCCCTCCACTTT. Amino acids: CAWLRTSNSPLHF.

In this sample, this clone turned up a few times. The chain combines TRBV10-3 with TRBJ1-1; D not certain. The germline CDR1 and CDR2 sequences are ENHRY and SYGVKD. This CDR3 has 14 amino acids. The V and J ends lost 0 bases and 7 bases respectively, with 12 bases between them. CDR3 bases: TGTGCCATCAGTGAGTCAGTTGACGGTTTTGAAGCTTTCTTT. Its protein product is CAISESVDGFEAFF.

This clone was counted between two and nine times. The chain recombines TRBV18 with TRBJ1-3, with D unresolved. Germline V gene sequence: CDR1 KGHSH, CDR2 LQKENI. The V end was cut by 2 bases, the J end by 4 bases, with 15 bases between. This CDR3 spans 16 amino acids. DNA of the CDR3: TGTGCCAGCTCACCAGGGCAGGCGACAACGGGAAACACCATATATTTT. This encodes CASSPGQATTGNTIYF. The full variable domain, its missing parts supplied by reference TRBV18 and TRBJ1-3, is NAGVMQNPRHLVRRRGQEARLRCSPMKGHSHVYWYRQLPEEGLKFMVYLQKENIIDESGMPKERFSAEFPKEGPSILRIQQVVRGDSAAYFCASSPGQATTGNTIYFGEGSWLTVV.

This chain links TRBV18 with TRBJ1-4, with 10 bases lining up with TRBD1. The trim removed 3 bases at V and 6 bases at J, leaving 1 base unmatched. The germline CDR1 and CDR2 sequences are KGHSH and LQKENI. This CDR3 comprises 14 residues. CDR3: CASSPGTGDEKLFF. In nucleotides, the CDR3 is TGTGCCAGCTCACCCGGGACAGGGGATGAAAAACTGTTTTTT.

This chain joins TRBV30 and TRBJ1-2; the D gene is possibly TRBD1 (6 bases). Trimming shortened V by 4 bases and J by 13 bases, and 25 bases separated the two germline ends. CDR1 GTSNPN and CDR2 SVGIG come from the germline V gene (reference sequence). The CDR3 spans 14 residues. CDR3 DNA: TGTGCCTGGATTGGGGGAAGGTCCCGCCAAGGGGGCACCTTC. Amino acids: CAWIGGRSRQGGTF.

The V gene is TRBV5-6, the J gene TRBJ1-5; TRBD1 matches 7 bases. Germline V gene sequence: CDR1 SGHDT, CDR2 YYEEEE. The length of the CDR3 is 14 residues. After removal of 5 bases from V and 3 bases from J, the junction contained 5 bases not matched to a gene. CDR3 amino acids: CASSRGGTNQPQHF. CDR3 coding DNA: TGTGCCAGCAGTAGAGGGGGCACCAATCAGCCCCAGCATTTT.

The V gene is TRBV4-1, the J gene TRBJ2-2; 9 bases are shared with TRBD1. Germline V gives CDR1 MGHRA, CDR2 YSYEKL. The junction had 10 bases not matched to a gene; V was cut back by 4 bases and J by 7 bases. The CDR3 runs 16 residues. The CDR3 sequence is CASSRAGQGRGGELFF. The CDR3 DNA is TGCGCCAGCAGCCGGGCGGGACAGGGACGGGGCGGGGAGCTGTTTTTT.

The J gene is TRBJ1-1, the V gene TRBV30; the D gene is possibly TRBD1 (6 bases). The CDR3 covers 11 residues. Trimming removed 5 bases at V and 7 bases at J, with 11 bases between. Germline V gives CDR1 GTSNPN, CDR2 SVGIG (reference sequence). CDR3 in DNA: TGTGCCTGGTATAAGACAGGTGAAGCTTTCTTT. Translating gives CAWYKTGEAFF.